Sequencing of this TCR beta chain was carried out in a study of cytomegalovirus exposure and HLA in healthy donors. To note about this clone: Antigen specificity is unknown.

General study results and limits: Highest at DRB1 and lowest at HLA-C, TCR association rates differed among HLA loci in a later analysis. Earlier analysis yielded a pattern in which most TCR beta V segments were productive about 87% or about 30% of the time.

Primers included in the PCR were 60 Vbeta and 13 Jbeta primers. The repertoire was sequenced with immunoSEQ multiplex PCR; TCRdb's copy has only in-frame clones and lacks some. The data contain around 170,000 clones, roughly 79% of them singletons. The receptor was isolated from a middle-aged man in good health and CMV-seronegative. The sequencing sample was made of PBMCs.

CDR3 nucleotide sequence: TGTGCCAGCAGCCCCCGGGGCACTGAAGCTTTCTTT. It specifies CASSPRGTEAFF. The chain combines TRBV7-8 with TRBJ1-1, with D unclear. Germline V gene lookup returns CDR1 SGHVS and CDR2 FQNEAQ. V gave up 5 bases and J gave up 4 bases, with 8 bases separating them. CDR3 size: 12 residues.